The rows below give T cell receptor beta chains drawn from one sample of a study of cytomegalovirus exposure and HLA in healthy donors. Sequencing was performed with immunoSEQ multiplex PCR; in TCRdb, only in-frame clones are kept and a portion is missing. The sample has 130,000 to 150,000 clones, around 90% seen once; the top ten hold 7.5% to 8.5%. Sequencing was carried out using PBMCs. Receptors were obtained from a woman younger than 30 in good health and CMV-seropositive. Each CDR3 is given with its conserved first and last residue. The D gene is left open where the match is weak. Some rows have no size entry. The others give once, few or many, or a class for an expanded clone.

clone size: -; V gene: TRBV18; D gene: -; J gene: TRBJ1-1; CDR3 DNA: TGTGCCAGCTCACCACAATCCCCAGGGAACACTGAAGCTTTCTTT; CDR3 protein: CASSPQSPGNTEAFF
clone size: few; V gene: TRBV5-4; D gene: -; J gene: TRBJ1-5; CDR3 DNA: TGTGCCAGCAGCGAGGGGGGGGGCAATCAGCCCCAGCATTTT; CDR3 protein: CASSEGGGNQPQHF
clone size: -; V gene: TRBV28; D gene: TRBD1; J gene: TRBJ1-5; CDR3 DNA: TGTGCCAGCAGCGGGACAGGGGGAAGCAATCAGCCCCAGCATTTT; CDR3 protein: CASSGTGGSNQPQHF
clone size: -; V gene: TRBV7-8; D gene: -; J gene: TRBJ2-1; CDR3 DNA: TGTGCCAGCAGCTCCAAGGGAACAGGCGGTGAGCAGTTCTTC; CDR3 protein: CASSSKGTGGEQFF
clone size: -; V gene: TRBV4-2; D gene: -; J gene: TRBJ1-4; CDR3 DNA: TGTGCCAGCAGCCAAGCAACAACTAATGAAAAACTGTTTTTT; CDR3 protein: CASSQATTNEKLFF
clone size: few; V gene: TRBV19; D gene: TRBD1; J gene: TRBJ1-2; CDR3 DNA: TGTGCCAGTAACGGAATGGGGACAGGGGGAAACTATGGCTACACCTTC; CDR3 protein: CASNGMGTGGNYGYTF
clone size: -; V gene: TRBV7-2; D gene: -; J gene: TRBJ1-5; CDR3 DNA: TGTGCCAGCAGTCCTCGCGGGGGGAATCAGCCCCAGCATTTT; CDR3 protein: CASSPRGGNQPQHF
clone size: -; V gene: TRBV5-1; D gene: -; J gene: TRBJ2-3; CDR3 DNA: TGCGCCAGCAGCTTGGCTGGCAAGAGCACAGATACGCAGTATTTT; CDR3 protein: CASSLAGKSTDTQYF
clone size: -; V gene: TRBV4-3; D gene: TRBD1; J gene: TRBJ2-3; CDR3 DNA: TGCGCCAGCAGCCCGGACAGGGGTGGCGCAGATACGCAGTATTTT; CDR3 protein: CASSPDRGGADTQYF
clone size: -; V gene: TRBV4-1; D gene: -; J gene: TRBJ1-6; CDR3 DNA: TGCGCCAGCAGCCAAGAAGGCGGGAGTTGGTCACCCCTCCACTTT; CDR3 protein: CASSQEGGSWSPLHF
clone size: -; V gene: TRBV6-5; D gene: -; J gene: TRBJ1-4; CDR3 DNA: TGTGCCAGCAGCCCCAGGGTATCGAATGAAAAACTGTTTTTT; CDR3 protein: CASSPRVSNEKLFF
clone size: -; V gene: TRBV5-1; D gene: -; J gene: TRBJ2-3; CDR3 DNA: TGCGCCAGCAGCGGGGGCCTAGACACAGATACGCAGTATTTT; CDR3 protein: CASSGGLDTDTQYF
clone size: -; V gene: TRBV5-4; D gene: -; J gene: TRBJ1-6; CDR3 DNA: TGTGCCGGAGGAAGGGATCATTCACCCCTCCACTTT; CDR3 protein: CAGGRDHSPLHF
clone size: -; V gene: TRBV5-6; D gene: TRBD1; J gene: TRBJ1-2; CDR3 DNA: TGTGCCAGCAGCCTTGGCGTCCTGACAGGGACCGATGGCTACACCTTC; CDR3 protein: CASSLGVLTGTDGYTF
clone size: -; V gene: TRBV4-1; D gene: -; J gene: TRBJ2-2; CDR3 DNA: TGCGCCAGCAGCCCCCCTGGACAGTTGAACACCGGGGAGCTGTTTTTT; CDR3 protein: CASSPPGQLNTGELFF
clone size: -; V gene: TRBV7-2; D gene: -; J gene: TRBJ1-5; CDR3 DNA: TGTGCCAGCAGCTTGTTGCGGGGAGATAGCAATCAGCCCCAGCATTTT; CDR3 protein: CASSLLRGDSNQPQHF
clone size: -; V gene: TRBV30; D gene: TRBD1; J gene: TRBJ1-2; CDR3 DNA: TGTGCCTGGAGCCCGGGACAGGGGAACTATGGCTACACCTTC; CDR3 protein: CAWSPGQGNYGYTF
clone size: -; V gene: TRBV30; D gene: -; J gene: TRBJ1-1; CDR3 DNA: TGTGCCTGGCTCTTATACACTGAAGCTTTCTTT; CDR3 protein: CAWLLYTEAFF
clone size: -; V gene: TRBV19; D gene: -; J gene: TRBJ1-5; CDR3 DNA: TGTGCCAGTTCTCGGGACACCAATCAGCCCCAGCATTTT; CDR3 protein: CASSRDTNQPQHF
clone size: -; V gene: TRBV15; D gene: -; J gene: TRBJ1-5; CDR3 DNA: TGTGCCACCAGCAGAGATTACAGGGGCAATCAGCCCCAGCATTTT; CDR3 protein: CATSRDYRGNQPQHF
clone size: -; V gene: TRBV5-4; D gene: -; J gene: TRBJ1-2; CDR3 DNA: TGTGCCTGCGGCCACCGGTCCGGTAGCGGCTACACCTTC; CDR3 protein: CACGHRSGSGYTF
clone size: -; V gene: TRBV4-2; D gene: -; J gene: TRBJ2-1; CDR3 DNA: TGTGCCAGCAGCCCACGGGACGGGAGAGCCTACAATGAGCAGTTCTTC; CDR3 protein: CASSPRDGRAYNEQFF
clone size: -; V gene: TRBV4-1; D gene: TRBD1; J gene: TRBJ2-1; CDR3 DNA: TGCGCCAGCAGCCAAAGACAGGGTGAGCAGTTCTTC; CDR3 protein: CASSQRQGEQFF
clone size: -; V gene: TRBV4-3; D gene: -; J gene: TRBJ1-3; CDR3 DNA: TGCGCCAGCAGCCAAGGAGGTGATGGCTCTGGAAACACCATATATTTT; CDR3 protein: CASSQGGDGSGNTIYF
clone size: -; V gene: TRBV5-1; D gene: -; J gene: TRBJ1-5; CDR3 DNA: TGCGCCAGCAGCTTGGGATTTCTCGGGCAGCCCCAGCATTTT; CDR3 protein: CASSLGFLGQPQHF
clone size: -; V gene: TRBV5-4; D gene: -; J gene: TRBJ2-7; CDR3 DNA: TGTGCCAGCAGCTTGGAAAGCGGCCACGAGCAGTACTTC; CDR3 protein: CASSLESGHEQYF
clone size: -; V gene: TRBV5-1; D gene: TRBD1; J gene: TRBJ1-4; CDR3 DNA: TGCGCCAGCAGCCCCGGACAGGGCGATGAAAAACTGTTTTTT; CDR3 protein: CASSPGQGDEKLFF